The clone carrying this TCR beta chain was picked up a small number of times. The entry originates in a study of cytomegalovirus exposure and HLA in healthy donors. It was with 60 Vbeta and 13 Jbeta primers that the PCR ran. Sequenced by immunoSEQ multiplex PCR; TCRdb stores in-frame clones only, minus some. Among approximately 120,000 clones listed, roughly 82% were seen once. The J segment lost 5 bases and the V segment lost 0 bases, leaving 8 bases of the junction unmatched. This CDR3 region has 16 residues. CDR1 and CDR2 (germline): SGHRS, YFSETQ. Donors were nominally healthy when sampled, though unrecorded immune exposures were likely.

Specimen: PBMCs. This sequence joins TRBV5-1 and TRBJ2-1, with 7 bases fitting TRBD2. The receptor was isolated from a woman aged 40 to 49 in good health and CMV-seropositive. The CDR3 region is CASSLAPSGANNEQFF. The CDR3 coding sequence is TGCGCCAGCAGCTTGGCGCCTAGCGGAGCAAACAATGAGCAGTTCTTC.